These 4 T cell receptor beta chains were all obtained from the same sample, sequenced in a study of blood T cell repertoires in COVID-19. Method: immunoSEQ multiplex PCR; TCRdb's copy keeps in-frame clones and lacks some. The sample records about 110,000 clones, 84% being singletons. Sequences were obtained from peripheral blood. Receptors originate from a woman aged 55-70 years with acute or convalescent COVID-19.

The chain uses TRBV7-6 and TRBJ1-3; 11 bases are shared with TRBD1. The germline gives CDR1 SGHVS, CDR2 FNYEAQ. CDR3 length: 17 amino acids. V shed 3 bases, J shed 2 bases, and the junction held 6 bases outside the gene matches. CDR3: CASSFFAGQGAGNTIYF. DNA of the CDR3: TGTGCCAGCAGCTTTTTCGCGGGACAGGGGGCTGGAAACACCATATATTTT.

This clone was seen more than once but under ten times. The chain links TRBV19 to TRBJ1-6; D might be TRBD1 (6 bases). CDR1 and CDR2 from the germline V gene are LNHDA and SQIVND (reference sequence). The CDR3 covers 13 residues. V lost 9 bases, J lost 2 bases, and 8 bases lay in between. CDR3 DNA sequence: TGTGCCAGCCGGGACACCTATAATTCACCCCTCCACTTT. Translated: CASRDTYNSPLHF. The full variable domain, its missing parts supplied by reference TRBV19 and TRBJ1-6, is DGGITQSPKYLFRKEGQNVTLSCEQNLNHDAMYWYRQDPGQGLRLIYYSQIVNDFQKGDIAEGYSVSREKKESFPLTVTSAQKNPTAFYLCASRDTYNSPLHFGNGTRLTVT.

Written as DNA, the CDR3 is TGTGCCAGTAGTAACTCTGGGACCCTCGGACAGGGCGAGCAGTACTTC. Encoded protein: CASSNSGTLGQGEQYF. The V gene is TRBV19, the J gene TRBJ2-7, with TRBD1 matching over 8 bases. Trimming removed 4 bases from V and 6 bases from J; junction bases left unmatched: 14. Germline V gene data show CDR1 as LNHDA and CDR2 as SQIVND (reference sequence). The CDR3 loop spans 16 amino acids.

CDR3 in amino acids: CASSLGTGRGTEAFF. In DNA form, the CDR3 reads TGCGCCAGCAGCTTGGGGACAGGGCGAGGCACTGAAGCTTTCTTT. This chain links TRBV5-1 with TRBJ1-1; TRBD1 agrees at 8 bases. Losses at the gene ends were 0 bases for V and 4 bases for J; bases not matched to a gene: 5. The germline CDR1 and CDR2 sequences are SGHRS and YFSETQ. This CDR3 has 15 residues.